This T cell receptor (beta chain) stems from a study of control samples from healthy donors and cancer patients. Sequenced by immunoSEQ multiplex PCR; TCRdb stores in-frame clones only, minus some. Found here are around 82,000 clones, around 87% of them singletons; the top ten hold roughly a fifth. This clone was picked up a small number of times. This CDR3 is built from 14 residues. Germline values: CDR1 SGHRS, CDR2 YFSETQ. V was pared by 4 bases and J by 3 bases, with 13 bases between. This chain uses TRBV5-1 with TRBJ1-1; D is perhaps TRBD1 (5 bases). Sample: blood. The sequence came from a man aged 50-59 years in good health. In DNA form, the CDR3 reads TGCGCCAGCAGCGACGGGGACGGCTACACTGAAGCTTTCTTT. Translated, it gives CASSDGDGYTEAFF.